The sample holds a few counts of the clone carrying this T cell receptor beta chain. The antigen is undetermined. The sample is drawn from a study of beta chain features in type 1 diabetes. Background on the study: The patient and healthy donor groups were comparable for age, gender and cell yields.

Germline assignment: CDR1 MNHNY and CDR2 SVGAGI (reference sequence). Trimming took 7 bases from V and 3 from J, leaving 13 bases between them. CDR3 length: 14 residues. One heparinised draw of blood, averaging around 120 mL, came from each donor. Of the isolated RNA, all was reverse transcribed, and so the sequenced material was expressed TCRB transcripts. The average read count of naive, central memory and regulatory T cell samples was approximately 4 million. The repertoire was sequenced with immunoSEQ multiplex PCR; TCRdb's copy has only in-frame clones and lacks some. The sample has around 140,000 clones; about an eighth are singletons. Whole-study results and caveats: Patients with Type 1 diabetes showed moderately but significantly shorter TCRB CDR3s in all four CD4+ subsets. VDJ junctions in type 1 diabetes patients carried more deletions and fewer insertions.

Sequences were obtained from central memory CD4+ T cells from blood. The clonotype comes from a man between 18 and 35 years old with type 1 diabetes. The chain couples TRBV6-6 to TRBJ1-5, with D unclear. CDR3 amino acids: CASNPTTTNQPQHF. In DNA, the CDR3 is TGTGCCAGCAACCCGACCACTACCAATCAGCCCCAGCATTTT.